The rows below give T cell receptor beta chains drawn from one sample of a study of T cell responses to AZD1222 COVID-19 vaccine. Sequencing was performed with immunoSEQ multiplex PCR; in TCRdb, only in-frame clones are kept and a portion is missing. This repertoire shows around 160,000 clones, roughly 92% found once; its top ten account for approximately 0.6%. The sequenced sample was peripheral blood, obtained on day 0 of AZD1222 vaccination. All receptors come from an adult in good health. Each CDR3 is given with its conserved first and last residue. The D gene is left open where the match is weak. The size entry is marked missing in some rows and otherwise reads once, few, many or a size class.

>TRBV4-1|TRBJ2-1|TRBD2|-
CASSQEGALAGGNEQFF
TGCGCCAGCAGCCAAGAGGGCGCCCTAGCGGGAGGCAATGAGCAGTTCTTC
>TRBV7-9|TRBJ2-1|-|-
CASTNSPASGGFYSYNEQFF
TGTGCCAGCACCAATTCGCCGGCCTCCGGAGGGTTTTACTCCTACAATGAGCAGTTCTTC
>TRBV19|TRBJ2-7|TRBD1|-
CASSLGTGVYEQYF
TGTGCCAGTAGTCTCGGGACAGGGGTCTACGAGCAGTACTTC
>TRBV3-1/TRBV3-2|TRBJ1-1|-|-
CASSGGLNTEAFF
TGTGCCAGCAGCGGGGGCTTGAACACTGAAGCTTTCTTT
>TRBV6-5|TRBJ1-5|TRBD1|once
CASSPMQGAYQPQHF
TGTGCCAGCAGTCCCATGCAGGGGGCCTATCAGCCCCAGCATTTT
>TRBV6-5|TRBJ1-1|-|-
CASSYNGDTEAFF
TGTGCCAGCAGTTATAATGGTGACACTGAAGCTTTCTTT
>TRBV11-2|TRBJ1-2|-|-
CASSLVSGYTF
TGTGCCAGCAGCTTAGTGTCCGGCTACACCTTC
>TRBV2|TRBJ1-2|-|-
CASSREGPHYTF
TGTGCCAGCAGTCGAGAGGGACCCCACTACACCTTC
>TRBV19|TRBJ1-5|-|-
CASTTPRGNQPQHF
TGTGCCAGTACCACCCCCCGGGGGAATCAGCCCCAGCATTTT
>TRBV6-4|TRBJ2-2|-|-
CASSEGEGGELFF
TGTGCCAGCAGTGAAGGGGAAGGCGGGGAGCTGTTTTTT
>TRBV28|TRBJ1-2|-|-
CASSFASGMRGYTF
TGTGCCAGCAGTTTTGCCTCCGGGATGAGGGGCTACACCTTC
>TRBV6-6|TRBJ1-1|TRBD1|-
CASSYLNRGNTEAFF
TGTGCCAGCAGTTACCTAAACAGGGGAAACACTGAAGCTTTCTTT
>TRBV10-3|TRBJ2-5|-|-
CAISEGQLSQETQYF
TGTGCCATCAGTGAGGGACAGCTTTCCCAAGAGACCCAGTACTTC
>TRBV4-1|TRBJ2-3|-|-
CASSQDGTTDTQYF
TGCGCCAGCAGCCAAGATGGAACCACAGATACGCAGTATTTT
>TRBV3-1/TRBV3-2|TRBJ2-7|-|once
CASSQESEAGPYEQYF
TGTGCCAGCAGCCAAGAGTCGGAGGCGGGGCCCTACGAGCAGTACTTC
>TRBV3-1/TRBV3-2|TRBJ1-1|-|-
CASSQGSNTEAFF
TGTGCCAGCAGCCAAGGCAGTAACACTGAAGCTTTCTTT
>TRBV5-8|TRBJ1-2|TRBD1|-
CASSLGTGSPYGYTF
TGTGCCAGCAGCTTGGGGACAGGGAGTCCCTATGGCTACACCTTC
>TRBV30|TRBJ2-2|-|-
CAWRYLNTGELFF
TGTGCCTGGAGGTACTTGAACACCGGGGAGCTGTTTTTT
>TRBV3-1/TRBV3-2|TRBJ2-1|TRBD1|-
CASSSGDRTEQFF
TGTGCCAGCAGCTCTGGGGACAGGACTGAGCAGTTCTTC
>TRBV27|TRBJ1-1|-|-
CASSPQGTFLTEAFF
TGTGCCAGCAGTCCCCAGGGGACCTTCCTCACTGAAGCTTTCTTT
>TRBV10-1|TRBJ2-3|-|-
CASSENSMGRDTQYF
TGCGCCAGCAGTGAAAATAGCATGGGGAGGGATACGCAGTATTTT
>TRBV11-2|TRBJ1-2|-|-
CASSLGLDGYTF
TGTGCCAGCAGCTTAGGTTTGGATGGCTACACCTTC
>TRBV6-6|TRBJ2-2|-|-
CASNQDSTGELFF
TGTGCCAGCAATCAAGACTCCACCGGGGAGCTGTTTTTT
>TRBV27|TRBJ2-2|-|-
CASSTGTNPSSWPPPFTGELFF
TGTGCCAGCAGCACCGGAACTAACCCTTCCTCATGGCCCCCCCCCTTCACCGGGGAGCTGTTTTTT
>TRBV20-1|TRBJ1-5|-|-
CSASASSSGTQPQHF
TGCAGTGCTAGTGCTTCCTCCTCGGGTACTCAGCCCCAGCATTTT
>TRBV7-9|TRBJ1-2|TRBD1|-
CASSSERDSRNYGYTF
TGTGCCAGCAGCTCAGAAAGGGACAGTAGGAACTATGGCTACACCTTC
>TRBV27|TRBJ1-5|-|-
CAVRETPNQPQHF
TGTGCCGTCCGCGAGACACCAAATCAGCCCCAGCATTTT
>TRBV14|TRBJ1-2|TRBD1|-
CASSQGQGDYGYTF
TGTGCCAGCAGCCAAGGACAGGGTGACTATGGCTACACCTTC
>TRBV18|TRBJ1-1|-|-
CASSPAKGATEAFF
TGTGCCAGCTCACCAGCTAAGGGTGCCACTGAAGCTTTCTTT
>TRBV9|TRBJ1-5|-|-
CASSVGRDQPQHF
TGTGCCAGCAGCGTAGGCAGGGATCAGCCCCAGCATTTT
>TRBV18|TRBJ2-7|-|-
CASSQDSYEQYF
TGTGCCAGCTCACAGGACAGTTACGAGCAGTACTTC
>TRBV7-2|TRBJ2-1|TRBD1|-
CASSLDWDRGEEQFF
TGTGCCAGCAGCTTAGATTGGGACAGGGGTGAGGAGCAGTTCTTC
>TRBV6-5|TRBJ2-1|-|-
CASKQGNEQFF
TGTGCCAGCAAACAGGGCAATGAGCAGTTCTTC
>TRBV27|TRBJ1-1|-|-
CASTPGLTNTEAFF
TGTGCCAGCACCCCGGGGCTTACCAACACTGAAGCTTTCTTT
>TRBV6-5|TRBJ1-5|-|-
CASSPRGYRPQHF
TGTGCCAGCAGTCCCAGGGGATATCGGCCCCAGCATTTT
>TRBV29-1|TRBJ2-6|-|-
CSVVAGANVLTF
TGCAGCGTTGTAGCCGGGGCCAACGTCCTGACTTTC
>TRBV19|TRBJ1-4|TRBD1|-
CASEQGINEKLFF
TGTGCCAGCGAACAGGGGATTAATGAAAAACTGTTTTTT
>TRBV4-2|TRBJ2-7|-|-
CASSQDLDTAIYEQYF
TGTGCCAGCAGCCAAGATCTGGATACGGCCATCTACGAGCAGTACTTC
>TRBV5-1|TRBJ1-1|-|-
CASSLRANTEAFF
TGCGCCAGCAGCTTGAGGGCGAACACTGAAGCTTTCTTT
>TRBV29-1|TRBJ1-1|-|-
CSAERGMNTEAFF
TGCAGCGCCGAGCGGGGAATGAACACTGAAGCTTTCTTT
>TRBV10-1|TRBJ2-2|-|-
CASSGAGTNTGELFF
TGCGCCAGCAGTGGGGCGGGAACGAACACCGGGGAGCTGTTTTTT
>TRBV7-9|TRBJ2-7|TRBD1|-
CASSPNLQGDDEQYF
TGTGCCAGCAGCCCAAACCTACAGGGGGACGACGAGCAGTACTTC
>TRBV11-2|TRBJ2-1|TRBD2|-
CASSLDSRLAGVNEQFF
TGTGCCAGCAGCTTAGATTCGCGACTAGCGGGAGTCAATGAGCAGTTCTTC
>TRBV29-1|TRBJ2-5|-|once
CSVGKAQETQYF
TGCAGCGTCGGTAAGGCCCAAGAGACCCAGTACTTC
>TRBV2|TRBJ2-6|-|once
CASSGYSGANVLTF
TGTGCCAGCAGTGGGTATTCTGGGGCCAACGTCCTGACTTTC
>TRBV19|TRBJ1-6|TRBD1|-
CATGQGVRPDDSPLHF
TGTGCAACGGGCCAGGGGGTCAGGCCAGATGATTCACCCCTCCACTTT
>TRBV27|TRBJ1-1|-|-
CASSNPTPWGPEAFF
TGTGCCAGCAGTAACCCGACACCGTGGGGACCTGAAGCTTTCTTT
>TRBV2|TRBJ1-2|-|-
CASSEDSSAAGYTF
TGTGCCAGCAGTGAGGACAGCTCCGCGGCGGGCTACACCTTC
>TRBV4-1|TRBJ2-7|-|-
CASSPRVDGSSYEQYF
TGCGCCAGCAGCCCCAGGGTCGACGGGAGCTCCTACGAGCAGTACTTC
>TRBV29-1|TRBJ1-2|-|-
CSVVGLSDGYTF
TGCAGCGTTGTTGGACTGTCTGATGGCTACACCTTC
>TRBV25-1|TRBJ2-3|-|-
CASSEQGPRHTQYF
TGTGCCAGCAGTGAACAGGGTCCGAGACATACGCAGTATTTT
>TRBV21-1|TRBJ2-2|-|-
CASSKLSSLDRATGELFF
TGTGCCAGCAGCAAACTATCCTCTTTGGACAGGGCCACCGGGGAGCTGTTTTTT
>TRBV7-2|TRBJ1-5|-|-
CASSYQASNQPQHF
TGTGCCAGCAGCTACCAGGCTAGCAATCAGCCCCAGCATTTT
>TRBV5-5|TRBJ2-3|TRBD2|-
CASSWGTSGRRRGDTQYF
TGTGCCAGCAGCTGGGGGACTAGCGGGAGGAGAAGGGGAGATACGCAGTATTTT
>TRBV28|TRBJ2-4|TRBD1|-
CASSPGQGRNIQYF
TGTGCCAGCAGCCCGGGACAGGGCAGAAACATTCAGTACTTC
>TRBV28|TRBJ1-1|-|-
CASSLVIYREAFF
TGTGCCAGCAGTTTGGTAATCTACAGGGAAGCTTTCTTT
>TRBV4-1|TRBJ1-1|TRBD1|-
CASSQGQGAAEAFF
TGCGCCAGCAGCCAAGGACAGGGCGCGGCTGAAGCTTTCTTT
>TRBV19|TRBJ2-7|TRBD2|-
CASAGASGLAGLYEQYF
TGTGCCAGTGCCGGGGCAAGTGGACTAGCGGGCCTCTACGAGCAGTACTTC
>TRBV5-5|TRBJ1-5|-|once
CASSQTGGINQPQHF
TGTGCCAGCAGCCAGACAGGAGGGATCAATCAGCCCCAGCATTTT